This T cell receptor (beta chain) was sequenced in a study of T-cell memory formation after mild COVID-19. Study observations and caveats: Whereas later expanders leaned CD4+, clones contracting day 15 to 85 showed a balanced CD4/CD8 makeup.

TCRdb analysed the 5' RACE reads with MiXCR anew, one entry per CDR3 protein. Seen here are under 700,000 distinct CDR3 sequences, about a fifth observed once, and the top ten hold under 15%. This clonotype showed up just once. Antigen unknown. Sequences were obtained from PBMCs or a T cell subset sorted from them (not recorded which). The receptor comes from an adult woman who had mild COVID-19 (a few samples of this study predate the infection). Cell type and time point are not known.

The CDR3 bases are TGTGCCAGTAGTTCCTCCGGGACAGGGGCTTCCCGCTATGGCTACACCTTC. Its translation is CASSSSGTGASRYGYTF. The chain is built from TRBV19 and TRBJ1-2; TRBD1 matches at 10 bases. There are 17 residues in the CDR3. V gave up 5 bases and J gave up 4 bases; unmatched junction bases: 13. Germline assignment: CDR1 LNHDA and CDR2 SQIVND (reference sequence).